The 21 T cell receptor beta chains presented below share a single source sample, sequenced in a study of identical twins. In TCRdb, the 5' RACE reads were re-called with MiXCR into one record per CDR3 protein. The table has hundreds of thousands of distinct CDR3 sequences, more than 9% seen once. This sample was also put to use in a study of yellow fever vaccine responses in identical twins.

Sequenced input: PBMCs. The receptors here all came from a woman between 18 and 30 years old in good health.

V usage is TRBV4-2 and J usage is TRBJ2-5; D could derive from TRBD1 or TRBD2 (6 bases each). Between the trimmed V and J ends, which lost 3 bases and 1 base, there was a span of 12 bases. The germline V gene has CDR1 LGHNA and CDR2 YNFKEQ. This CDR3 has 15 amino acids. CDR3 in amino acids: CASSHEGGPQETQYF. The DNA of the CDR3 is TGTGCCAGCAGCCACGAGGGGGGTCCCCAAGAGACCCAGTACTTC.

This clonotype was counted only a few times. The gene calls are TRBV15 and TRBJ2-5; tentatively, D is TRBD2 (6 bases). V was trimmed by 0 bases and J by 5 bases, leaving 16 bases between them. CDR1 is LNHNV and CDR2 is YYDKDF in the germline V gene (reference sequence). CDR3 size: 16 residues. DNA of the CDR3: TGTGCCACCAGCAGAGATCAGGCCAGGGCGGGGGAGACCCAGTACTTC. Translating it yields CATSRDQARAGETQYF.

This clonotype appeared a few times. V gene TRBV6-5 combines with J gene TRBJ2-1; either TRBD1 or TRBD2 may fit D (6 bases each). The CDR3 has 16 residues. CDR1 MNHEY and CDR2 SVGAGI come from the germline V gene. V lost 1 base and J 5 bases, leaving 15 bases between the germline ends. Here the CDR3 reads CASSYFSGAIHNEQFF. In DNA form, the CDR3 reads TGTGCCAGCAGTTACTTTTCGGGGGCCATTCACAATGAGCAGTTCTTC.

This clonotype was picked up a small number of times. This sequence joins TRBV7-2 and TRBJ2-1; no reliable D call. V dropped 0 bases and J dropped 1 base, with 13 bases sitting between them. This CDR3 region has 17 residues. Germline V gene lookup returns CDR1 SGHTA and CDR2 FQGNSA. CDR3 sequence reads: CASSLAGRPNSYNEQFF. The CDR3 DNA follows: TGTGCCAGCAGCTTAGCGGGCAGACCTAATTCCTACAATGAGCAGTTCTTC. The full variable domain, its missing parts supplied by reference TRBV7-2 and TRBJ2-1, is GAGVSQSPSNKVTEKGKDVELRCDPISGHTALYWYRQSLGQGLEFLIYFQGNSAPDKSGLPSDRFSAERTGGSVSTLTIQRTQQEDSAVYLCASSLAGRPNSYNEQFFGPGTRLTVL.

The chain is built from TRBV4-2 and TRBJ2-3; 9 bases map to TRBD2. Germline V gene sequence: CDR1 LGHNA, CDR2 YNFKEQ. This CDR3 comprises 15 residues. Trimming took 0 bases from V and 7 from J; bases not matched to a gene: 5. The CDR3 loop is CASSQEAASGNTQYF. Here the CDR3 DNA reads TGTGCCAGCAGCCAAGAGGCGGCTAGCGGGAATACGCAGTATTTT.

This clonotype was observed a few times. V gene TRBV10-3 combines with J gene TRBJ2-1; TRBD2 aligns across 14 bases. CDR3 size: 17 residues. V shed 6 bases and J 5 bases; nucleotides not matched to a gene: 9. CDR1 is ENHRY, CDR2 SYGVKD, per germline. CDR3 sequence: CAIRERGTSGRDNEQFF. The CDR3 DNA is TGTGCCATCAGGGAGAGGGGGACTAGCGGGAGAGACAATGAGCAGTTCTTC.

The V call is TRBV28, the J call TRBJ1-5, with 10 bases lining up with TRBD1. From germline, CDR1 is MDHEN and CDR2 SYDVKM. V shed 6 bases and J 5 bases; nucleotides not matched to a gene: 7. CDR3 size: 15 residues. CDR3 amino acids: CASSPGGTGDQPQHF. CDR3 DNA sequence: TGTGCCAGCAGCCCAGGGGGGACAGGGGATCAGCCCCAGCATTTT.

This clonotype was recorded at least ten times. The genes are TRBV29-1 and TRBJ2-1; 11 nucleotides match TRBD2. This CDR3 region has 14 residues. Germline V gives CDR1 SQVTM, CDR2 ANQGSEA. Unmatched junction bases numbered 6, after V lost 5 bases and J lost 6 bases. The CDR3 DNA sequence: TGCAGCGTTCAAATAGCGGGAGGGATCAATGAGCAGTTCTTC. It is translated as CSVQIAGGINEQFF.

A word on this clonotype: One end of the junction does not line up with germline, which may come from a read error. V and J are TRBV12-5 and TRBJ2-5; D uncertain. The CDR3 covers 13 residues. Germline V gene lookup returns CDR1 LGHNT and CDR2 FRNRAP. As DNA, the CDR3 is TGTGCTAGTGGTGAACCGGGCCAAGAGGCCCAGTACTTC. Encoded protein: CASGEPGQEAQYF. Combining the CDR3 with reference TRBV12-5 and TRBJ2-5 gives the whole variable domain DARVTQTPRHKVTEMGQEVTMRCQPILGHNTVFWYRQTMMQGLELLAYFRNRAPLDDSGMPKDRFSAEMPDATLATLKIQPSEPRDSAVYFCASGEPGQEAQYFGPGTRLLVL.

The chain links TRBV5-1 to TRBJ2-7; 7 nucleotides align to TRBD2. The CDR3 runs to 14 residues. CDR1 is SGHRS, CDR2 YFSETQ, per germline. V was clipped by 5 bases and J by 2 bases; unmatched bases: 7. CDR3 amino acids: CASSWLAETYEQYF. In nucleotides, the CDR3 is TGCGCCAGCAGTTGGCTAGCGGAAACCTACGAGCAGTACTTC.

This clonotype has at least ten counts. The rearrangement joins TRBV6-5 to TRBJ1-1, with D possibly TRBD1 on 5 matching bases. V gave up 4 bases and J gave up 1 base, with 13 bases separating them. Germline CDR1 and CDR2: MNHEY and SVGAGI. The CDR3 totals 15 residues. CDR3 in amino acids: CASSSPGRKNTEAFF. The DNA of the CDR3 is TGTGCCAGCAGTTCGCCGGGACGGAAGAACACTGAAGCTTTCTTT.

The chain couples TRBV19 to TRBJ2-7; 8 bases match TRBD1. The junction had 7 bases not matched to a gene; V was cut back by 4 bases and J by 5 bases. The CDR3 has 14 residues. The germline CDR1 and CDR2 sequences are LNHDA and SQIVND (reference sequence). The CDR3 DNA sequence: TGTGCCAGTAGTACCGGACAGGGTAGGGACGAGCAGTACGTC. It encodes CASSTGQGRDEQYV.

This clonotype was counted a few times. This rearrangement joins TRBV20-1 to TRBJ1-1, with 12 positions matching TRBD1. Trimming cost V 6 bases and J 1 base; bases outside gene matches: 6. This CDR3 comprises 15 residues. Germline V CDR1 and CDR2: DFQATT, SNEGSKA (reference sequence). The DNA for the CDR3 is TGCAGTGCGAGGGGACAGGGGGCCACGAACACTGAAGCTTTCTTT. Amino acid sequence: CSARGQGATNTEAFF.

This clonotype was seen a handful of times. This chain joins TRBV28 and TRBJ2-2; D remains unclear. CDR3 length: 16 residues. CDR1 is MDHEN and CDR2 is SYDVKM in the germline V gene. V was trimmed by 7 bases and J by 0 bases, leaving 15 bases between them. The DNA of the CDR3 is TGTGCCAGCACCACACGGGTACAACCGAACACCGGGGAGCTGTTTTTT. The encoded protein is CASTTRVQPNTGELFF.

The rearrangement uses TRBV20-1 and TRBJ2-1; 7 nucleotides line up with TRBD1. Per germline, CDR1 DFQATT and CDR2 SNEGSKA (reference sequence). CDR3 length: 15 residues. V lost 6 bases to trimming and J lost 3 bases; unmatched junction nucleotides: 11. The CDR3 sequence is CSAEGRTGGYNEQFF. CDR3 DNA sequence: TGCAGTGCCGAGGGAAGGACAGGAGGCTACAATGAGCAGTTCTTC.

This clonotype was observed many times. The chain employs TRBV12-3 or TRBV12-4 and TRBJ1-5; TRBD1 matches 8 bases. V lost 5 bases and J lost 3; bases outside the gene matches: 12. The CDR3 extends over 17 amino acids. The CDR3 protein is CASSPPLRTGLNQPQHF. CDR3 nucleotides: TGTGCCAGCAGTCCCCCCCTCCGGACAGGGCTCAATCAGCCCCAGCATTTT.

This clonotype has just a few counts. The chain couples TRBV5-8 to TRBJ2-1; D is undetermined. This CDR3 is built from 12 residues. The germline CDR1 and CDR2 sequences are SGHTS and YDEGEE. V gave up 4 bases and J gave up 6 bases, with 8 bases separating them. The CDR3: CASSPRFNEQFF. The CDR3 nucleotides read TGTGCCAGCAGCCCCCGTTTCAATGAGCAGTTCTTC.

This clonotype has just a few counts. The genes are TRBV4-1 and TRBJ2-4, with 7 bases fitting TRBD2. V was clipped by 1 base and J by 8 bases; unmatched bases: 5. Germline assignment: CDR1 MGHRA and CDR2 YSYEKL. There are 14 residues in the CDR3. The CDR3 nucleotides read TGCGCCAGCAGCCAAGGCGGGAGTAGTGACATTCAGTACTTC. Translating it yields CASSQGGSSDIQYF.

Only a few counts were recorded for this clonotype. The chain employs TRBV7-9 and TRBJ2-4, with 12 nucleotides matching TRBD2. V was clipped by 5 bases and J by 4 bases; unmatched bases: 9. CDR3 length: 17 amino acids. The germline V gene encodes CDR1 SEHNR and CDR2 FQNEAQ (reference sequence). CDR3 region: CASSPWTSGVQKNIQYF. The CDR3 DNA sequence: TGTGCCAGCAGCCCCTGGACTAGCGGGGTACAAAAAAACATTCAGTACTTC.

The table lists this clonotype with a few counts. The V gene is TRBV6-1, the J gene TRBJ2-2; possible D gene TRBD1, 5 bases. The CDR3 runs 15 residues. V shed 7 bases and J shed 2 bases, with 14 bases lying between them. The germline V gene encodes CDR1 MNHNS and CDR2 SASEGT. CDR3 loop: CASTKGYRNTGELFF. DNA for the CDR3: TGTGCCAGCACAAAGGGGTACAGAAACACCGGGGAGCTGTTTTTT.

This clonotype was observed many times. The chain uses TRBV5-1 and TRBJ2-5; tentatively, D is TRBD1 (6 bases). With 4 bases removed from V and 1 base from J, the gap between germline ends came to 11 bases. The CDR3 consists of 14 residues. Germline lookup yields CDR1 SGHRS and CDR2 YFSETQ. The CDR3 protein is CASSQGQPQETQYF. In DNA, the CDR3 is TGCGCCAGCAGCCAAGGACAGCCCCAAGAGACCCAGTACTTC.